This T cell receptor (beta chain) stems from a study of cytomegalovirus exposure and HLA in healthy donors (TCRdb year 2017). About the investigation overall: According to a later analysis, one platform produced both the 120 validation repertoires and the 550 to 800 repertoires of the first cohort. The study aimed to test whether cataloging public T cell receptors could reveal signatures of past pathogen exposure. A separate validation cohort of roughly 130 different subjects was used in addition to the 666-subject first cohort. To predict cytomegalovirus infection status, the study combined high-throughput TCR immunosequencing, statistical association of individual TCRs with disease status, and machine learning. Broader findings and caveats from the paper: The classifier was reported to diagnose cytomegalovirus status with high specificity and sensitivity in both the original cohort and the validation cohort. The validation cohort had no HLA typing available for a later analysis, so co-occurrence within that cohort was assessed over all 130 or so repertoires. The authors suggested that the approach could potentially be generalized to other disease states and immunological phenotypes. A later analysis found that TCRs clustered in the first cohort also tended to co-occur in the 95 to 150 validation repertoires, with more than 90% of cluster scores above 0. A few of the identified cytomegalovirus-associated TCR beta chains were confirmed in vitro to be specific for cytomegalovirus antigens. Most TCR sequences were observed very rarely across donors, whereas some public TCRs were present in many individuals. A total of 164 TCR beta chains were listed by the study as associated with cytomegalovirus.

To prepare the library, the immunoSEQ multiplex PCR assay was applied. Under the source paper's analysis protocol: A statistical classification framework was built for diagnosing cytomegalovirus status from the catalog of TCR beta chain sequences. TCRdb limited this immuneACCESS table to in-frame rearrangements with V and J called. A share of clones is missing; checked studies link under half to unresolved V genes, and the rest is unexplained. V, J and clone size reflect that table, while D and trimming were determined from the DNA. For this sample the table gives 130,000 to 150,000 clones, of which roughly nine tenths were detected only once. In total, the top ten clones hold roughly 9.2% of the sample. The CDR3 sequence holds 15 residues, the cysteine and phenylalanine included. Only the CDR3 DNA is retained, 45 bases long and in frame from the first base. Between the V and J ends, shortened by 0 bases and 8 bases respectively, the junction contains 14 bases. The germline V gene specifies SGHRS as CDR1 and YFSETQ as CDR2.

For this clone: No antigen is known for it. Nothing much larger sits one base from this clone, and base qualities are not available.

Donors formed part of the validation cohort, which comprised fewer than 150 subjects and was distinct from the first cohort of some 700 subjects. Sequencing used PBMCs. This chain is built from TRBV5-1 and TRBJ2-2; TRBD1 might be the D gene, on 6 matching bases. The clonotype was recovered from a woman between 18 and 30 years old in good health and CMV-seropositive. The DNA sequence follows: TGCGCCAGCAGCTTGGCTACGGACAGATCAGGGGAGCTGTTTTTT. It encodes CASSLATDRSGELFF.